This T cell receptor (beta chain) derives from a study of blood T cell repertoires in COVID-19. Study in general: There were acute and convalescent COVID-19 samples, and they came from the United States, Italy and Spain. From T cells, B-cell-depleted T cells, or PBMCs came the material, which was cDNA or gDNA.

Original data processing: Estimates of nucleated cell counts were drawn from the amplification of reference gene primers. The protocol was immunoSEQ multiplex PCR, while the TCRdb copy is restricted to in-frame clones and leaves out a portion. V, J and clone size reflect that table, while D and trimming were determined from the DNA. Of some 450,000 clones detected, 88% appear once; the ten largest clones hold roughly 12%. A Seattle source enrolled patients during active infection and followed them longitudinally. The receptor comes from a woman aged 45-59 years with COVID-19, enrolled during active disease. The sample taken for sequencing was peripheral blood.

In nucleotides, the CDR3 is TGTGCCAGTAGTATAGCTACAGGGGTCTACGAGCAGTACTTC. It specifies CASSIATGVYEQYF. This chain joins TRBV19 and TRBJ2-7; 7 bases are shared with TRBD1. The CDR3 contains 14 residues. The V gene's germline CDR1 is LNHDA and CDR2 SQIVND (reference sequence). V lost 1 base to trimming and J lost 3 bases; unmatched junction nucleotides: 3.